This entry lists 15 T cell receptor beta chains sequenced from one sample in a study of blood T cell repertoires in COVID-19. Using immunoSEQ multiplex PCR, the repertoire was profiled, and TCRdb retains in-frame clones only, with some absent. The table lists around 67,000 clones, more than 75% of them singletons. Sequences were obtained from peripheral blood. Receptors were obtained from a human donor in a cohort sampled during active COVID-19.

V is TRBV12-3 or TRBV12-4 and J is TRBJ2-7; D is uncertain. The CDR3 is 12 residues long. V gave up 6 bases and J gave up 3 bases, with 9 bases separating them. The CDR3, as DNA: TGTGCCAGCAGCCCTATACTCTACGAGCAGTACTTC. Protein product: CASSPILYEQYF.

The rearrangement joins TRBV7-9 to TRBJ1-2; maybe TRBD1 (6 bases). The ends were cut back, 1 base at V and 7 bases at J, with 10 bases in the middle. Germline-derived CDR1 and CDR2 are SEHNR and FQNEAQ (reference sequence). There are 13 residues in the CDR3. The CDR3 region has the DNA TGTGCCAGCAGCTTAGAATCAGGGGCTGGCTACACCTTC. Its protein product is CASSLESGAGYTF.

The chain links TRBV5-6 to TRBJ1-1, with D perhaps TRBD1 (5 bases). From germline, CDR1 is SGHDT and CDR2 YYEEEE. This CDR3 contains 14 residues. V was cut by 4 bases and J by 0 bases, with 10 bases left in between. The CDR3, as DNA: TGTGCCAGCAGCCCGGGACTGCTGAACACTGAAGCTTTCTTT. This encodes CASSPGLLNTEAFF.

This chain links TRBV24-1 with TRBJ2-1, with 7 nucleotides matching TRBD1. The CDR3 is 14 residues long. J was trimmed by 5 bases and V by 5 bases; bases with no gene match: 5. Germline V gives CDR1 KGHDR, CDR2 SFDVKD. In nucleotides, the CDR3 is TGTGCCACCAGTGCACAGGGGTACCACAATGAGCAGTTCTTC. Its translation: CATSAQGYHNEQFF.

This chain links TRBV27 with TRBJ1-2, with 7 bases matching TRBD1. In germline, CDR1 is MNHEY, CDR2 SMNVEV (reference sequence). This CDR3 comprises 14 residues. V gave up 6 bases and J gave up 6 bases; unmatched junction bases: 10. The CDR3 DNA reads TGTGCCAGCAGCTACCGACAGGGATTTCATGGCTACACCTTC. It encodes CASSYRQGFHGYTF.

J is TRBJ1-4 and V is TRBV27; 7 nucleotides match TRBD1. V was clipped by 4 bases and J by 6 bases; unmatched bases: 5. CDR3 length: 14 amino acids. The germline CDR1 and CDR2 sequences are MNHEY and SMNVEV (reference sequence). CDR3 nucleotide sequence: TGTGCCAGCAGTTCCCCAGGGGGAGATGAAAAACTGTTTTTT. This codes for CASSSPGGDEKLFF.

The CDR3 region has the DNA TGTGCCAGCAGTCCCGGGACAGGGGGTTACAATGAGCAGTTCTTC. It encodes CASSPGTGGYNEQFF. The chain employs TRBV27 and TRBJ2-1; 11 nucleotides agree with TRBD1. Per the germline V gene, CDR1 is MNHEY and CDR2 is SMNVEV (reference sequence). Losses at the gene ends were 5 bases for V and 4 bases for J; bases not matched to a gene: 4. The CDR3 consists of 15 residues.

The V call is TRBV6-1, the J call TRBJ2-7; no firm D call. The CDR3 length is 15 residues. Germline-derived CDR1 and CDR2 are MNHNS and SASEGT. V was trimmed by 0 bases and J by 2 bases, leaving 11 bases between them. The CDR3 region is CASSEARVFPYEQYF. CDR3 DNA: TGTGCCAGCAGTGAAGCGCGCGTTTTTCCCTACGAGCAGTACTTC.

The chain is built from TRBV11-2 and TRBJ1-1; tentative D call: TRBD1 (6 bases). From germline, CDR1 is SGHAT and CDR2 FQNNGV. V shed 5 bases and J shed 1 base, with 17 bases lying between them. The CDR3 consists of 16 residues. The CDR3 region is CASSPNRDQRNTEAFF. The CDR3 DNA reads TGTGCCAGCAGCCCCAACAGGGACCAGCGGAACACTGAAGCTTTCTTT.

CDR3 sequence reads: CAWSVAGGSRQPQHF. The DNA of the CDR3 is TGTGCCTGGAGTGTAGCAGGGGGCTCACGGCAGCCCCAGCATTTT. V is TRBV30 and J is TRBJ1-5, with 8 bases matching TRBD1. After removal of 0 bases from V and 7 bases from J, the junction contained 8 bases not matched to a gene. The CDR3 length is 15 residues. Germline CDR1 reads GTSNPN; CDR2 reads SVGIG (reference sequence).

This clone appeared once. The chain is built from TRBV9 and TRBJ1-3; D uncertain. CDR1 and CDR2 (germline): SGDLS, YYNGEE. The CDR3 is 13 amino acids. The V gene lost 3 bases and the J gene lost 4 bases, with 8 bases spanning the gap. In nucleotides, the CDR3 is TGTGCCAGCAGCGAAAGAGCGGGAAACACCATATATTTT. Amino acid sequence: CASSERAGNTIYF.

V is TRBV6-6 and J is TRBJ1-1; D is possibly TRBD1 (5 bases). The CDR3 is 13 amino acids. Germline V gene lookup returns CDR1 MNHNY and CDR2 SVGAGI (reference sequence). Trimming took 10 bases from V and 0 from J, leaving 12 bases between them. The CDR3 bases are TGTGCCACCGGGGGTCCCATGAACACTGAAGCTTTCTTT. This encodes CATGGPMNTEAFF.

V usage is TRBV29-1 and J usage is TRBJ1-1, with 7 bases lining up with TRBD1. This CDR3 spans 12 amino acids. Germline V CDR1 and CDR2: SQVTM, ANQGSEA. V shed 6 bases and J 2 bases; nucleotides not matched to a gene: 3. The CDR3 protein is CSVGQINTEAFF. The CDR3 DNA is TGCAGCGTGGGACAGATAAACACTGAAGCTTTCTTT.

The J gene is TRBJ2-7, the V gene TRBV6-1; D perhaps matches TRBD2 (7 bases). Germline V gives CDR1 MNHNS, CDR2 SASEGT. This CDR3 is built from 14 residues. Deletions cut 2 bases from V and 5 bases from J, with 13 bases between. For the CDR3, the DNA is TGTGCCAGCAGTGAATCGGGGGGCCCGAACGAGCAGTACTTC. This codes for CASSESGGPNEQYF.

This clone showed up just once. The gene calls are TRBV24-1 and TRBJ2-7, with D perhaps TRBD2 (6 bases). Looked up from germline, CDR1 is KGHDR and CDR2 is SFDVKD. The CDR3 is 12 residues long. The germline V and J ends were trimmed by 12 bases and 1 base, with 12 bases remaining between them. CDR3: CAAGSKSYEQYF. The CDR3 DNA follows: TGTGCCGCCGGGAGTAAATCCTACGAGCAGTACTTC.